These 13 T cell receptor beta chains originate from one sample sequenced in a study of OX40 agonist ivuxolimab in advanced cancers. Generated by immunoSEQ multiplex PCR, the TCRdb table keeps only in-frame clones and is missing some. The table has tens of thousands of clones, approximately 86% seen once. The starting material was CD4+ or CD8+ T cells sorted from blood, obtained in a trial of the OX40 agonist ivuxolimab. The receptors derive from an adult with an advanced solid tumor such as melanoma, head and neck, liver or kidney cancer.

This clone was observed once. The gene calls are TRBV9 and TRBJ2-3; possible D gene TRBD2, 7 bases. Trimming pared 6 bases from V and 1 base from J, leaving 15 bases between. CDR3 length equals 15 residues. Germline CDR1 reads SGDLS; CDR2 reads YYNGEE. CDR3 nucleotide sequence: TGTGCCAGCAAGAATGGGGGGGCCCGCACAGATACGCAGTATTTT. Protein: CASKNGGARTDTQYF.

The chain employs TRBV4-1 and TRBJ1-1; possible D gene TRBD1, 5 bases. Germline V lookup: CDR1 MGHRA, CDR2 YSYEKL. This CDR3 is built from 14 residues. Trimming stripped 0 bases from V and 3 bases from J, with 8 bases between. CDR3 residues: CASSQEIRDTEAFF. The CDR3 coding sequence is TGCGCCAGCAGCCAAGAAATCAGGGACACTGAAGCTTTCTTT.

The chain employs TRBV7-9 and TRBJ2-1; D call uncertain. CDR1 is SEHNR and CDR2 is FQNEAQ in the germline V gene (reference sequence). The CDR3 is 14 residues long. Trimming left V 5 bases short and J 2 bases short, with 10 bases between. CDR3 bases: TGTGCCAGCAGCCCAGCTGGGACCTACAATGAGCAGTTCTTC. Translation: CASSPAGTYNEQFF. Full variable domain (missing parts from reference TRBV7-9 and TRBJ2-1): DTGVSQNPRHKITKRGQNVTFRCDPISEHNRLYWYRQTLGQGPEFLTYFQNEAQLEKSRLLSDRFSAERPKGSFSTLEIQRTEQGDSAMYLCASSPAGTYNEQFFGPGTRLTVL.

V is TRBV9 and J is TRBJ2-3; 11 bases map to TRBD2. After removal of 2 bases from V and 4 bases from J, the junction contained 6 bases not matched to a gene. CDR3 length: 16 residues. The V gene's germline CDR1 is SGDLS and CDR2 YYNGEE. The CDR3 reads CASSVVAGGPPDTQYF. CDR3 coding DNA: TGTGCCAGCAGCGTGGTAGCGGGGGGGCCCCCAGATACGCAGTATTTT.

V and J are TRBV4-3 and TRBJ1-2; 7 nucleotides agree with TRBD1. The V gene end was trimmed by 0 bases and the J gene end by 4 bases; junction bases not matched to a gene: 5. The germline V gene has CDR1 LGHNA and CDR2 YSLEER. This CDR3 contains 15 residues. This CDR3 reads CASSQDARGVYGYTF. The DNA of the CDR3 is TGCGCCAGCAGCCAAGACGCCAGGGGGGTCTATGGCTACACCTTC.

The chain links TRBV28 to TRBJ2-7; 7 nucleotides align to TRBD1. The CDR3 runs 14 residues. V was pared by 8 bases and J by 0 bases, with 7 bases of the junction left unmatched. Per the germline V gene, CDR1 is MDHEN and CDR2 is SYDVKM. CDR3 nucleotides: TGTGCCAGCGGGTCCCGGGACAGCTCCTACGAGCAGTACTTC. It specifies CASGSRDSSYEQYF. Full variable domain (rest looked up from reference TRBV28 and TRBJ2-7): DVKVTQSSRYLVKRTGEKVFLECVQDMDHENMFWYRQDPGLGLRLIYFSYDVKMKEKGDIPEGYSVSREKKERFSLILESASTNQTSMYLCASGSRDSSYEQYFGPGTRLTVT.

The J gene is TRBJ1-2, the V gene TRBV5-6; maybe TRBD1 (6 bases). Per germline, CDR1 SGHDT and CDR2 YYEEEE. Trimming stripped 4 bases from V and 4 bases from J, with 14 bases between. The CDR3 runs 14 residues. CDR3: CASSPDRITYGYTF. The CDR3 DNA sequence: TGTGCCAGCAGCCCGGACAGAATTACCTATGGCTACACCTTC.

The chain joins TRBV10-3 to TRBJ2-1, with 13 bases that match TRBD2. The CDR3 is 13 residues long. Losses at the gene ends were 7 bases for V and 10 bases for J; bases not matched to a gene: 4. CDR1 and CDR2 from the germline V gene are ENHRY and SYGVKD. The CDR3 DNA follows: TGTGCCATCAAACTAGCGGGAGGGTCGGAGCAGTTCTTC. It is translated as CAIKLAGGSEQFF.

The rearrangement uses TRBV19 and TRBJ1-3; D is unclear. V lost 3 bases and J lost 0, with 9 bases in between. The CDR3 has 15 amino acids. Per germline, CDR1 LNHDA and CDR2 SQIVND (reference sequence). The DNA of the CDR3 is TGTGCCAGTAGTATCAAGGGCCCCTCTGGAAACACCATATATTTT. Protein product: CASSIKGPSGNTIYF.

This chain links TRBV5-6 with TRBJ1-1; 7 nucleotides agree with TRBD1. The CDR3 covers 15 residues. With V trimmed by 2 bases and J by 4 bases, 8 bases remained unmatched. Per germline, CDR1 SGHDT and CDR2 YYEEEE. The CDR3 region has the DNA TGTGCCAGCAGCTTTACGACAGGGAGGAGCACTGAAGCTTTCTTT. It specifies CASSFTTGRSTEAFF.

The rearrangement joins TRBV6-4 to TRBJ2-3; D is uncertain. From germline, CDR1 is MRHNA and CDR2 SNTAGT. The CDR3 runs 11 residues. V lost 6 bases to trimming and J lost 2 bases, with 3 bases between them. The CDR3 sequence: CASRYTDTQYF. CDR3 coding DNA: TGTGCCAGCAGATACACAGATACGCAGTATTTT.

This sequence joins TRBV9 and TRBJ2-3; D is unresolved. Germline V lookup: CDR1 SGDLS, CDR2 YYNGEE. This CDR3 region has 14 residues. Trimming left V 0 bases short and J 0 bases short, with 5 bases between. CDR3 coding DNA: TGTGCCAGCAGCGTAGTGGTGAGCACAGATACGCAGTATTTT. As protein: CASSVVVSTDTQYF.

The chain combines TRBV28 with TRBJ2-6, with TRBD1 identical over 8 bases. The CDR3 runs 17 residues. Losses at the gene ends were 3 bases for V and 1 base for J; bases not matched to a gene: 5. The germline V gene encodes CDR1 MDHEN and CDR2 SYDVKM. CDR3: CASSLDRETSGANVLTF. CDR3 nucleotide sequence: TGTGCCAGCAGTTTGGACAGGGAAACATCTGGGGCCAACGTCCTGACTTTC.